Listed below are T cell receptor beta chains from one sample, sequenced in a study of human T cells and chemical hapten exposure. TCRdb passed the RACE reads through MiXCR, listing each CDR3 protein once. The sample lists roughly 380,000 distinct CDR3 sequences; roughly 4.8% were seen once. Here the sequenced sample was whole blood, taken in connection with sensitization to the hapten diphenylcyclopropenone (DPC). The receptors originated from a woman aged 45-65 years with alopecia areata. Some clones in this sample may be carry-over from other donors' samples. The CDR3 runs from the conserved cysteine through the conserved F or W. A D gene is named only where the DNA matches it firmly. A clone size is listed for some rows: how often the clone was seen (once, few, many), or a class if it is expanded.

v_gene,d_gene,j_gene,abundance,CDR3aa,CDR3nt
TRBV5-4,TRBD2,TRBJ2-4,few,CASSLGGTSAKAKNIQYF,TGTGCCAGCAGCTTGGGGGGTACTAGCGCCAAGGCCAAAAACATTCAGTACTTC
TRBV5-5,NA,TRBJ2-1,many,CASDPPSSYNEQFF,TGTGCCAGCGACCCCCCCAGCTCCTACAATGAGCAGTTCTTC
TRBV3-1,NA,TRBJ1-2,many,CASSQETGVKGYTF,TGTGCCAGCAGCCAAGAAACGGGGGTCAAGGGCTACACCTTC
TRBV6-5,TRBD2,TRBJ2-7,many,CASSSTGTTYYEQYF,TGTGCCAGCAGTTCGACCGGGACTACCTACTACGAGCAGTACTTC
TRBV5-1,TRBD1,TRBJ1-1,NA,CASSFKGTARGNTEAFF,TGCGCCAGCAGCTTCAAAGGGACAGCGCGGGGGAACACTGAAGCTTTCTTT
TRBV2,NA,TRBJ2-1,few,CASSEVIPSYNEQFF,TGTGCCAGCAGTGAAGTAATCCCCTCCTACAATGAGCAGTTCTTC
TRBV27,TRBD1,TRBJ2-3,many,CASSWTGGDTQYF,TGTGCCAGCAGTTGGACAGGGGGGGATACGCAGTATTTT
TRBV29-1,NA,TRBJ2-7,NA,CSVGGEMEQYF,TGCAGCGTTGGAGGAGAAATGGAGCAGTACTTC
TRBV20-1,NA,TRBJ2-7,few,CSASTGSNSYEQYF,TGCAGTGCTAGTACTGGATCGAACTCCTACGAGCAGTACTTC
TRBV6-5,TRBD2,TRBJ2-3,NA,CASRPLAVSSTDTQYF,TGTGCCAGCAGGCCACTAGCGGTGTCTAGCACAGATACGCAGTATTTT
TRBV28,NA,TRBJ2-7,many,CASSQNSYEQYF,TGTGCCAGCAGTCAGAACTCCTACGAGCAGTACTTC
TRBV12-3/TRBV12-4,TRBD1,TRBJ2-1,many,CASSFDRGRGNEQFF,TGTGCCAGCAGTTTCGACAGGGGGCGAGGGAATGAGCAGTTCTTC
TRBV5-1,TRBD1,TRBJ2-1,many,CASSDETGANEQFF,TGCGCCAGCAGCGATGAGACAGGGGCCAATGAGCAGTTCTTC
TRBV7-9,NA,TRBJ2-5,many,CASSLRSGSGETQYF,TGTGCCAGCAGCTTAAGAAGTGGGAGTGGAGAGACCCAGTACTTC
TRBV27,NA,TRBJ2-7,few,CASSYARSYEQYF,TGTGCCAGCAGTTACGCCCGATCCTACGAGCAGTACTTC
TRBV5-4,TRBD1,TRBJ2-7,NA,CASSLDRGRHEQYF,TGTGCCAGCAGCTTAGACAGGGGAAGGCACGAGCAGTACTTC
TRBV7-9,NA,TRBJ2-7,many,CASSYGTVSYEQYF,TGTGCCAGCAGCTATGGGACGGTCTCCTACGAGCAGTACTTC
TRBV15,NA,TRBJ2-2,NA,CATSRDITLLGELFF,TGTGCCACCAGCAGAGATATAACGTTATTGGGGGAGCTGTTTTTT
TRBV20-1,NA,TRBJ1-5,many,CSAAGGRDNQPQHF,TGCAGTGCGGCTGGGGGACGGGACAATCAGCCCCAGCATTTT
TRBV3-1,NA,TRBJ2-3,few,CASSQDSATHYF,TGTGCCAGCAGCCAAGATTCGGCCACCCACTATTTT
TRBV7-2,TRBD2,TRBJ2-3,few,CASSSGLAGEADTQYF,TGTGCCAGCAGCTCGGGACTAGCGGGGGAAGCAGATACGCAGTATTTT
TRBV12-3/TRBV12-4,NA,TRBJ2-3,many,CASSRLGPSEGQYF,TGTGCCAGCAGCCGACTAGGCCCAAGTGAAGGGCAGTATTTT
TRBV2,NA,TRBJ2-1,many,CASSEGASSYNEQFF,TGTGCCAGCAGTGAAGGAGCGAGCTCCTACAATGAGCAGTTCTTC
TRBV7-2,TRBD1,TRBJ1-1,many,CASSLYLQGAVNAFF,TGTGCCAGCAGCTTATATCTGCAGGGGGCGGTGAATGCTTTCTTT
TRBV14,NA,TRBJ2-6,many,CASSQIDLGQIFSGANVLTF,TGTGCCAGCAGCCAAATTGATCTAGGACAGATCTTCTCTGGGGCCAACGTCCTGACTTTC
TRBV6-2/TRBV6-3,NA,TRBJ2-1,many,CASSMTNNWDEQFF,TGTGCCAGCAGTATGACTAACAACTGGGATGAGCAGTTCTTC
TRBV7-9,TRBD2,TRBJ2-1,many,CASVFSSSGSFYNEQFF,TGTGCCAGCGTCTTCTCCTCTAGCGGGAGTTTCTACAATGAGCAGTTCTTC
TRBV2,NA,TRBJ1-5,few,CASSDEASHQPQHF,TGTGCCAGCAGTGATGAGGCCAGCCATCAGCCCCAGCATTTT
TRBV7-2,TRBD1,TRBJ1-4,many,CASSVDRAATNEKLFF,TGTGCCAGCAGCGTCGACAGGGCAGCAACTAATGAAAAACTGTTTTTT
TRBV5-6,NA,TRBJ2-6,many,CASSLIRGFSGANVLTF,TGTGCCAGCAGCTTGATTCGGGGCTTCTCTGGGGCCAACGTCCTGACTTTC
TRBV4-1,NA,TRBJ1-5,many,CASSQDWGYRGQPQHF,TGCGCCAGCAGCCAAGATTGGGGCTACCGAGGGCAGCCCCAGCATTTT
TRBV11-2,TRBD2,TRBJ2-7,many,CASSSPGGRIHEQYF,TGTGCCAGCAGCTCCCCTGGCGGGAGGATCCACGAGCAGTACTTC
TRBV27,NA,TRBJ1-5,many,CASSLSGGTLSPQHF,TGTGCCAGCAGTTTATCGGGGGGTACCCTCTCCCCCCAGCATTTT
TRBV6-6,TRBD1,TRBJ1-5,many,CASTGTGGGQPQHF,TGTGCCAGCACCGGGACAGGGGGAGGTCAGCCCCAGCATTTT
TRBV12-3/TRBV12-4,TRBD1,TRBJ2-2,NA,CASRPGIGQGANTGELFF,TGTGCCAGCCGACCTGGGATCGGACAGGGCGCGAACACCGGGGAGCTGTTTTTT
TRBV7-2,NA,TRBJ2-5,many,CASSPGGRPQETQYF,TGTGCCAGCAGCCCAGGAGGCAGACCACAAGAGACCCAGTACTTC
TRBV12-3/TRBV12-4,TRBD1,TRBJ1-2,few,CASSRDRASYGYTF,TGTGCCAGCAGCCGGGACAGGGCCTCCTATGGCTACACCTTC
TRBV4-2,NA,TRBJ1-4,many,CASSQGRTVSSADEKLFF,TGTGCCAGCAGCCAAGGACGGACAGTCAGTTCGGCTGATGAAAAACTGTTTTTT
TRBV10-3,NA,TRBJ2-3,few,CATRQIDTQYF,TGTGCCACCCGACAGATAGATACGCAGTATTTT
TRBV28,TRBD2,TRBJ2-1,many,CASRTGTSGSHEQFF,TGTGCCAGCAGGACCGGGACTAGCGGTTCTCATGAGCAGTTCTTC
TRBV3-1,NA,TRBJ2-7,many,CASSQDVGRGRNEQYF,TGTGCCAGCAGCCAAGATGTCGGGCGGGGTCGGAACGAGCAGTACTTC
TRBV20-1,NA,TRBJ1-4,NA,CSVPQGSREKLFF,TGCAGTGTCCCACAGGGTAGTCGGGAAAAACTGTTTTTT
TRBV29-1,NA,TRBJ2-3,many,CSVDFPGHTDTQYF,TGCAGCGTTGATTTCCCGGGTCACACAGATACGCAGTATTTT
TRBV12-3/TRBV12-4,NA,TRBJ1-6,many,CASSYRPGVSLHF,TGTGCCAGCAGTTATCGCCCTGGTGTGTCCCTCCACTTT
TRBV20-1,TRBD1,TRBJ1-2,many,CSAGTTGSGRHYGYTF,TGCAGTGCTGGGACGACAGGGTCGGGCAGACACTATGGCTACACCTTC
TRBV11-2,NA,TRBJ2-1,many,CASIHPPGYEQFF,TGTGCCAGCATCCACCCCCCGGGCTATGAGCAGTTCTTC
TRBV7-2,NA,TRBJ2-3,few,CASSFRDSSTDTQYF,TGTGCCAGCAGCTTCCGGGACTCGTCCACAGATACGCAGTATTTT
TRBV29-1,NA,TRBJ2-5,many,CSVGLVQETQYF,TGCAGCGTCGGACTGGTACAAGAGACCCAGTACTTC
TRBV29-1,NA,TRBJ2-1,many,CSVDVAYNEQFF,TGCAGCGTTGATGTCGCCTACAATGAGCAGTTCTTC
TRBV7-2,NA,TRBJ1-6,many,CASSTPGTGSPLHF,TGTGCCAGCAGCACTCCAGGGACGGGTTCACCCCTCCACTTT
TRBV6-1,NA,TRBJ2-3,NA,CASSELTGPMRTDTQYF,TGTGCCAGCAGTGAGCTGACGGGACCGATGAGGACAGATACGCAGTATTTT
TRBV29-1,NA,TRBJ2-7,NA,CSVEEGGRTGTYEQYF,TGCAGCGTTGAAGAGGGGGGGAGGACAGGGACCTACGAGCAGTACTTC
TRBV7-2,NA,TRBJ1-5,NA,CASSSLGGAISNQPQHF,TGTGCCAGCAGCTCCCTAGGCGGGGCGATTAGCAATCAGCCCCAGCATTTT
TRBV10-3,NA,TRBJ2-5,few,CAISEAIVGETQYF,TGTGCCATCAGTGAGGCCATTGTGGGGGAGACCCAGTACTTC
TRBV29-1,NA,TRBJ1-1,NA,CSVEDGRGGPTEAFF,TGCAGCGTTGAAGATGGTAGGGGGGGGCCGACTGAAGCTTTCTTT
TRBV5-4,TRBD2,TRBJ2-7,NA,CASNLLFSGISYEQYF,TGTGCCAGCAACTTACTTTTTAGCGGGATATCCTACGAGCAGTACTTC
TRBV3-1,TRBD1,TRBJ1-6,few,CASSQGQGFAPLHF,TGTGCCAGCAGCCAAGGACAGGGGTTTGCACCCCTCCACTTT
TRBV18,NA,TRBJ2-1,few,CASSPLAGLTYNEQFF,TGTGCCAGCTCACCTTTGGCAGGACTTACTTACAATGAGCAGTTCTTC
TRBV10-3,NA,TRBJ1-4,many,CAIKPATNEKLFF,TGTGCCATCAAACCGGCAACTAATGAAAAACTGTTTTTT